This T cell receptor (beta chain) was sequenced during a study of control samples from healthy donors and cancer patients. CDR3 length: 13 residues. V lost 9 bases, J lost 5 bases, and 16 bases lay in between. Germline lookup yields CDR1 KGHDR and CDR2 SFDVKD. The repertoire was sequenced with immunoSEQ multiplex PCR; TCRdb's copy has only in-frame clones and lacks some. The sample has some 150,000 clones, about 93% seen once. The TCR was taken from a man over 45 in good health. This sequence joins TRBV24-1 and TRBJ2-7, with D uncertain. Sequencing was carried out using blood. CDR3 coding DNA: TGTGCCACCGAGATACTGGTAGACGACGAGCAGTACTTC. Protein product: CATEILVDDEQYF.